Below, 30 T cell receptor beta chains from the same sample are listed, as sequenced in a study of shared clonotypes between healthy human individuals. Sequencing used immunoSEQ multiplex PCR; TCRdb keeps in-frame clones, though not all of them. The table lists some 2 million clones, 90% to 95% of them singletons, with 0.1% to 0.15% in the top ten. The specimen sequenced was naive CD4+ T cells sorted from blood. The subset is: CD45RA+ positively selected. The source is a man aged 18 to 35 in good health.

Only one count was recorded for this clone. The chain is built from TRBV27 and TRBJ1-6; D remains unclear. Per the germline V gene, CDR1 is MNHEY and CDR2 is SMNVEV (reference sequence). Trimming cost V 3 bases and J 7 bases, with 13 bases left between them. The CDR3 extends over 15 amino acids. This CDR3 is CASSFGPGVNSPLHF. The CDR3 DNA reads as TGTGCCAGCAGTTTTGGGCCCGGGGTGAATTCACCCCTCCACTTT.

Of note for this clone: Other DNA sequences in this specimen translate into the identical CDR3. V and J are TRBV7-2 and TRBJ2-2, with 7 nucleotides matching TRBD2. Germline V CDR1 and CDR2: SGHTA, FQGNSA. After removal of 1 base from V and 0 bases from J, the junction contained 2 bases not matched to a gene. The CDR3 is made up of 16 amino acids. The CDR3 DNA is TGTGCCAGCAGCTTAGTAGCGGGTTCGAACACCGGGGAGCTGTTTTTT. It is translated as CASSLVAGSNTGELFF.

This chain connects TRBV30 to TRBJ2-1; TRBD1 aligns across 8 bases. Germline V gene sequence: CDR1 GTSNPN, CDR2 SVGIG (reference sequence). This CDR3 contains 15 residues. The V gene end was trimmed by 1 base and the J gene end by 2 bases; junction bases not matched to a gene: 4. The CDR3 loop reads CAWSADRVTYNEQFF. The CDR3, as DNA: TGTGCCTGGAGTGCGGACAGGGTTACCTACAATGAGCAGTTCTTC.

This clone occurred once. The CDR3 bases are TGCGCCAGCAGCCCCCTACGAGGGGCGGAAGAAAAACTGTTTTTT. Its protein is CASSPLRGAEEKLFF. The chain carries TRBV5-1 and TRBJ1-4; D is possibly TRBD1 (5 bases). Germline CDR1 and CDR2: SGHRS and YFSETQ. The V end was cut by 4 bases, the J end by 8 bases, with 18 bases between. This CDR3 has 15 amino acids.

The chain employs TRBV9 and TRBJ2-2; the D gene is possibly TRBD2 (6 bases). Germline V gene sequence: CDR1 SGDLS, CDR2 YYNGEE. Trimming removed 0 bases from V and 4 bases from J, with 10 bases in between. The CDR3 runs to 15 residues. CDR3 DNA: TGTGCCAGCAGCGTAGCTTCCGGGAGCACCGGGGAGCTGTTTTTT. Translation: CASSVASGSTGELFF.

The chain has TRBV20-1 and TRBJ2-3; D possibly matches TRBD1 or TRBD2 (5 bases each). V lost 6 bases and J 5 bases, leaving 9 bases between the germline ends. Germline CDR1 is DFQATT and CDR2 is SNEGSKA (reference sequence). This CDR3 spans 11 amino acids. The CDR3: CSAGELDTQYF. As DNA, the CDR3 is TGCAGTGCAGGGGAGTTAGATACGCAGTATTTT.

The chain is built from TRBV5-6 and TRBJ1-4; D is unresolved. V gave up 0 bases and J gave up 8 bases, with 5 bases separating them. CDR3 length: 12 amino acids. CDR1 is SGHDT, CDR2 YYEEEE, per germline. The CDR3 loop reads CASSLVGEKLFF. As DNA, the CDR3 is TGTGCCAGCAGCTTGGTGGGGGAAAAACTGTTTTTT.

The genes are TRBV10-3 and TRBJ1-3; D not resolved. CDR3 length: 13 residues. The V and J ends lost 0 bases and 9 bases respectively, with 9 bases between them. CDR1 and CDR2 from the germline V gene are ENHRY and SYGVKD. CDR3 bases: TGTGCCATCAGTGAGTCGACCAGGAGCACCATATATTTT. This gives the protein CAISESTRSTIYF.

This clone was seen just once. The chain couples TRBV18 to TRBJ2-3; D is possibly TRBD1 (5 bases). Germline V gene data show CDR1 as KGHSH and CDR2 as LQKENI. The CDR3 is 14 amino acids. Between the trimmed V and J ends, which lost 3 bases and 6 bases, there was a span of 13 bases. The CDR3 sequence is CASSPAMGPDTQYF. CDR3 DNA: TGTGCCAGCTCACCGGCTATGGGGCCGGATACGCAGTATTTT.

CDR3 sequence: CASSESGQGAGYTF. CDR3 bases: TGTGCCAGCAGTGAATCTGGACAGGGGGCTGGCTACACCTTC. The chain employs TRBV25-1 and TRBJ1-2; 11 bases line up with TRBD1. This CDR3 comprises 14 residues. Trimming cost V 1 base and J 7 bases; bases outside gene matches: 2. Per the germline V gene, CDR1 is MGHDK and CDR2 is SYGVNS.

The rearrangement uses TRBV6-1 and TRBJ2-1; no definite D call. There are 15 residues in the CDR3. The germline V and J ends were trimmed by 2 bases and 0 bases, with 8 bases remaining between them. Germline V CDR1 and CDR2: MNHNS, SASEGT. The CDR3 bases are TGTGCCAGCAGTGAAATCAGATTCTCCTACAATGAGCAGTTCTTC. Translating gives CASSEIRFSYNEQFF.

The DNA for the CDR3 is TGTGCCAGCAGCCGTGGGACGTCCGGGGCCAACGTCCTGACTTTC. As protein: CASSRGTSGANVLTF. This chain joins TRBV5-8 and TRBJ2-6, with D perhaps being TRBD1 or TRBD2 (5 bases each). Germline CDR1 and CDR2: SGHTS and YDEGEE. The CDR3 is made up of 15 amino acids. V gave up 4 bases and J gave up 4 bases, with 12 bases separating them.

The chain combines TRBV29-1 with TRBJ2-7; TRBD1 or TRBD2 may be the D gene (7 bases each). CDR1 is SQVTM, CDR2 ANQGSEA, per germline. V lost 5 bases to trimming and J lost 4 bases, with 15 bases between them. There are 13 residues in the CDR3. The CDR3 coding sequence is TGCAGCGTTCGGCAGGGGGGGAATTACGAGCAGTACTTC. Translation: CSVRQGGNYEQYF.

The rearrangement uses TRBV11-3 and TRBJ2-3; a possible D gene is TRBD2 (6 bases). The germline CDR1 and CDR2 sequences are SGHNT and YENEEA. The CDR3 is 13 residues long. V lost 7 bases to trimming and J lost 2 bases, with 10 bases between them. This CDR3 reads CASMGGDTDTQYF. The CDR3 DNA reads as TGTGCCAGCATGGGCGGGGACACAGATACGCAGTATTTT. The complete variable domain, with remaining parts taken from reference TRBV11-3 and TRBJ2-3, reads EAGVVQSPRYKIIEKKQPVAFWCNPISGHNTLYWYLQNLGQGPELLIRYENEEAVDDSQLPKDRFSAERLKGVDSTLKIQPAELGDSAVYLCASMGGDTDTQYFGPGTRLTVL.

The chain employs TRBV5-1 and TRBJ2-7; no clear D gene. Trimming took off 0 bases at V and 0 bases at J, with 10 bases between the two ends. CDR3 length equals 15 residues. Germline CDR1 and CDR2: SGHRS and YFSETQ. CDR3 loop: CASSLEVRSSYEQYF. CDR3 nucleotides: TGCGCCAGCAGCTTGGAAGTGCGGAGCTCCTACGAGCAGTACTTC.

The rearrangement joins TRBV6-5 to TRBJ2-5; TRBD2 agrees at 13 bases. This CDR3 comprises 14 residues. The J segment lost 7 bases and the V segment lost 5 bases, leaving 4 bases of the junction unmatched. Germline values: CDR1 MNHEY, CDR2 SVGAGI. CDR3 amino acids: CASSRTSGSGTQYF. In DNA, the CDR3 is TGTGCCAGCAGTCGGACTAGCGGGAGTGGGACCCAGTACTTC.

The rearrangement joins TRBV6-5 to TRBJ2-2; 9 bases fit TRBD2. After removal of 11 bases from V and 4 bases from J, the junction contained 8 bases not matched to a gene. The V gene's germline CDR1 is MNHEY and CDR2 SVGAGI. The CDR3 spans 14 residues. The CDR3 spells CAAWRGGATGELFF. The CDR3 region has the DNA TGTGCCGCCTGGCGCGGGGGGGCCACCGGGGAGCTGTTTTTT.

The V and J genes are TRBV18 and TRBJ2-7; the D gene is possibly TRBD1 (6 bases). This CDR3 spans 18 amino acids. Looked up from germline, CDR1 is KGHSH and CDR2 is LQKENI. The V and J ends lost 6 bases and 2 bases respectively, with 26 bases between them. In nucleotides, the CDR3 is TGTGCCAGCTCTAAACTTAAGGCCACAGGGAAAGAAACCTACGAGCAGTACTTC. Protein sequence: CASSKLKATGKETYEQYF.

The V call is TRBV6-5, the J call TRBJ1-5; D gene uncertain. The germline V and J ends were trimmed by 8 bases and 7 bases, with 15 bases remaining between them. The CDR3 runs to 13 residues. From germline, CDR1 is MNHEY and CDR2 SVGAGI. CDR3 bases: TGTGCCAGCTCTTTCCTTGGACGGCAGCCCCAGCATTTT. Amino acids: CASSFLGRQPQHF.

The rearrangement joins TRBV2 to TRBJ1-2, with D possibly TRBD1 on 5 matching bases. Germline V lookup: CDR1 SNHLY, CDR2 FYNNEI. This CDR3 region has 12 residues. With 4 bases removed from V and 8 bases from J, the gap between germline ends came to 11 bases. The CDR3 DNA reads TGTGCCAGCAGTGCCAGGGCAGAAGGCTACACCTTC. This sequence encodes CASSARAEGYTF.

This clone was detected only once. The rearrangement uses TRBV7-9 and TRBJ2-3, with 8 bases aligning to TRBD1. Trimming cost V 5 bases and J 4 bases; bases outside gene matches: 11. CDR1 SEHNR and CDR2 FQNEAQ come from the germline V gene (reference sequence). The CDR3 runs 16 residues. The CDR3 bases are TGTGCCAGCAGCCGAAGGACAGGGTGGTATCCAGATACGCAGTATTTT. It codes for CASSRRTGWYPDTQYF.

CDR3 coding DNA: TGTGCCAGCAGTGAAGTCACTCCACTAGCGGGAGGACGTTCCACCGGGGAGCTGTTTTTT. Protein sequence: CASSEVTPLAGGRSTGELFF. The gene calls are TRBV2 and TRBJ2-2, with 12 bases lining up with TRBD2. Trimming at V came to 1 base and at J to 4 bases, leaving 13 bases not matched to a gene. Germline V gene sequence: CDR1 SNHLY, CDR2 FYNNEI. The CDR3 runs to 20 residues.

This rearrangement joins TRBV10-3 to TRBJ1-6; D unresolved. Between the trimmed V and J ends, which lost 2 bases and 13 bases, there was a span of 15 bases. Per germline, CDR1 ENHRY and CDR2 SYGVKD. The CDR3 extends over 14 amino acids. The CDR3 DNA reads as TGTGCCATCAGTGAGCTTCAGCCCCCTACGCCCCTCCACTTT. Translating it yields CAISELQPPTPLHF.

The chain is built from TRBV10-3 and TRBJ2-7; the match to TRBD1 covers 7 bases. Losses at the gene ends were 6 bases for V and 0 bases for J; bases not matched to a gene: 5. The germline V gene encodes CDR1 ENHRY and CDR2 SYGVKD. The CDR3 consists of 14 residues. The CDR3 nucleotides are TGTGCCATCAGAGAGGGACAGTTCTCCTACGAGCAGTACTTC. This encodes CAIREGQFSYEQYF.

The chain has TRBV4-3 and TRBJ2-1; 11 bases agree with TRBD2. The trim removed 4 bases at V and 5 bases at J, leaving 7 bases unmatched. This CDR3 is built from 16 residues. CDR1 and CDR2 (germline): LGHNA, YSLEER. The CDR3 reads CASSRSLAGGNNEQFF. The CDR3, as DNA: TGCGCCAGCAGCCGATCCTTAGCGGGAGGGAACAATGAGCAGTTCTTC.

The chain recombines TRBV2 with TRBJ1-3; D possibly corresponds to TRBD1 (5 bases). The V gene lost 3 bases and the J gene lost 5 bases, with 17 bases spanning the gap. The CDR3 contains 16 residues. Germline CDR1 is SNHLY and CDR2 is FYNNEI. As DNA, the CDR3 is TGTGCCAGCAGTGACAGCCGGGACCGAGTTAGAAACACCATATATTTT. Encoded protein: CASSDSRDRVRNTIYF.

As DNA, the CDR3 is TGTGCCAGCAGTGACTCTCCCCCCGGGGAGCTGTTTTTT. Its translation is CASSDSPPGELFF. The gene calls are TRBV25-1 and TRBJ2-2; D remains unclear. The CDR3 loop spans 13 amino acids. The V gene's germline CDR1 is MGHDK and CDR2 SYGVNS. V was shortened by 3 bases and J by 6 bases, with 8 bases between the two germline ends.

The chain combines TRBV4-1 with TRBJ1-1, with 7 positions matching TRBD1. This CDR3 is 14 amino acids long. The junction had 9 bases not matched to a gene; V was cut back by 4 bases and J by 7 bases. Germline CDR1 is MGHRA and CDR2 is YSYEKL. The CDR3 spells CASSPQVRGREAFF. The CDR3 DNA follows: TGCGCCAGCAGCCCGCAAGTGAGGGGGCGTGAAGCTTTCTTT.

This chain uses TRBV4-1 with TRBJ2-3; TRBD1 might be the D (5 bases). The V end was cut by 7 bases, the J end by 0 bases, with 14 bases between. Germline lookup yields CDR1 MGHRA and CDR2 YSYEKL. There are 15 residues in the CDR3. Written as DNA, the CDR3 is TGCGCCAGCACCCAGGGCCTAGGGAGCACAGATACGCAGTATTTT. Protein: CASTQGLGSTDTQYF.

In the case of this clone: Distinct nucleotide sequences in the sample also encode this CDR3. V is TRBV18 and J is TRBJ2-1; D unresolved. Germline V gives CDR1 KGHSH, CDR2 LQKENI. Trimming removed 3 bases at V and 7 bases at J, with 4 bases between. The CDR3 runs to 11 residues. This chain's CDR3 is CASSPSNEQFF. In nucleotides, the CDR3 is TGTGCCAGCTCACCTTCGAATGAGCAGTTCTTC.